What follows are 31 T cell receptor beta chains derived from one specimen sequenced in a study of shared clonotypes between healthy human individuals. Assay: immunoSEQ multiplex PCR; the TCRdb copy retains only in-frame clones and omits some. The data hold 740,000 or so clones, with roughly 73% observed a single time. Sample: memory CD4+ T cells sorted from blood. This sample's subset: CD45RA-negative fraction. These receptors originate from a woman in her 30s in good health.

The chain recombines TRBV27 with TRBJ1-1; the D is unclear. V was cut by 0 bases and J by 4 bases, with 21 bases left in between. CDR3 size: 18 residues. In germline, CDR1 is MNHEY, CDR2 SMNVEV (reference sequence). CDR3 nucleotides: TGTGCCAGCAGTTTATCCCCAGACTTCCCTTCCCGGAGCACTGAAGCTTTCTTT. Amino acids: CASSLSPDFPSRSTEAFF.

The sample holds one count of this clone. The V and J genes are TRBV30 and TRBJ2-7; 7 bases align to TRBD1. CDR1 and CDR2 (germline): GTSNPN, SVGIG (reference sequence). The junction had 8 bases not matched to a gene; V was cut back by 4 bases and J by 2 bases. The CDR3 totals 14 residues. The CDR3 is CAWTTGTVPYEQYF. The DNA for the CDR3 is TGTGCCTGGACGACCGGGACAGTCCCCTACGAGCAGTACTTC.

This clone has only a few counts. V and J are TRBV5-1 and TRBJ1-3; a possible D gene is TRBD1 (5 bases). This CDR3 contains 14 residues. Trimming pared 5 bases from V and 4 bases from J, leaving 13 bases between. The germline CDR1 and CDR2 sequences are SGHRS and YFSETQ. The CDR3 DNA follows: TGCGCCAGCAGTAAGGGGCCTGAGGGAAACACCATATATTTT. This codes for CASSKGPEGNTIYF.

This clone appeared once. Here the CDR3 DNA reads TGCGCCAGCAGCTTGACAGGGGACACAACTAATGAAAAACTGTTTTTT. Translating gives CASSLTGDTTNEKLFF. The chain couples TRBV5-1 to TRBJ1-4, with 7 bases fitting TRBD1. The CDR3 consists of 16 residues. The germline V gene has CDR1 SGHRS and CDR2 YFSETQ. V trimming: 1 base; J trimming: 0 bases; junction bases outside the gene matches: 3.

The CDR3, as DNA: TGTGCCAGCAGTTACCGGGACAACTACTATGGCTACACCTTC. This sequence encodes CASSYRDNYYGYTF. The chain employs TRBV6-5 and TRBJ1-2, with a weak D call TRBD1 (6 bases). The CDR3 extends over 14 amino acids. Germline V gene sequence: CDR1 MNHEY, CDR2 SVGAGI. V lost 2 bases and J 3 bases, leaving 10 bases between the germline ends.

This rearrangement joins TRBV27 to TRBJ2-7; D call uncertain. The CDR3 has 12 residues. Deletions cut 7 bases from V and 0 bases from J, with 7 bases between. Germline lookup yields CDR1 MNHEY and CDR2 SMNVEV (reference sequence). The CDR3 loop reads CASNVHSYEQYF. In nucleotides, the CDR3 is TGTGCCAGCAATGTACACTCCTACGAGCAGTACTTC.

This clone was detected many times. The CDR3 DNA reads as TGTGCCAGCAGCAAGGAATCGGGAGGATCCGAGCAGTACTTC. Encoded protein: CASSKESGGSEQYF. The J gene is TRBJ2-7, the V gene TRBV7-9, with 7 positions matching TRBD2. CDR1 and CDR2 from the germline V gene are SEHNR and FQNEAQ (reference sequence). V trimming: 5 bases; J trimming: 6 bases; junction bases outside the gene matches: 10. This CDR3 comprises 14 residues.

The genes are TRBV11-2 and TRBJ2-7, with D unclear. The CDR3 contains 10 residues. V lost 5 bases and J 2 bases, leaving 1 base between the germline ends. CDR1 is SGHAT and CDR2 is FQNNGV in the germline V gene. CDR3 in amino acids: CASSTYEQYF. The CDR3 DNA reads TGTGCCAGCAGCACCTACGAGCAGTACTTC.

CDR3 DNA: TGTGCCAGCAGCCTGCGGACTGGAGCGAACACCGGGGAGCTGTTTTTT. Translating gives CASSLRTGANTGELFF. V gene TRBV11-1 combines with J gene TRBJ2-2; weak D call: TRBD2 (5 bases). CDR1 and CDR2 from the germline V gene are SGHAT and FQDESV (reference sequence). Trimming removed 5 bases from V and 0 bases from J, with 13 bases in between. The CDR3 is made up of 16 amino acids.

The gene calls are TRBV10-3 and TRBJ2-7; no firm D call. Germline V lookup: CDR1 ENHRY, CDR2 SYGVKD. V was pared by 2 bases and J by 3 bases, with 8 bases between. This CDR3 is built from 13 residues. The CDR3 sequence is CAISERPDYEQYF. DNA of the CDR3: TGTGCCATCAGTGAGCGGCCTGACTACGAGCAGTACTTC.

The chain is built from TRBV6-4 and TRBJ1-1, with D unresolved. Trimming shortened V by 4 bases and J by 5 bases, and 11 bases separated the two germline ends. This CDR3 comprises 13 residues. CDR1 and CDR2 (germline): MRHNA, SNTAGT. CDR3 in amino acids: CASSVGLGTEAFF. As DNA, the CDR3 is TGTGCCAGCAGTGTGGGGTTGGGGACTGAAGCTTTCTTT.

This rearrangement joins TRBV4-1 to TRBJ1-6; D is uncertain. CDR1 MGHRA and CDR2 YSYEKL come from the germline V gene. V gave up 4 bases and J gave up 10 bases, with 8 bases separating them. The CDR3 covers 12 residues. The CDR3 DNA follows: TGCGCCAGCAGCCCCTATGGGTCACCCCTCCACTTT. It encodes CASSPYGSPLHF.

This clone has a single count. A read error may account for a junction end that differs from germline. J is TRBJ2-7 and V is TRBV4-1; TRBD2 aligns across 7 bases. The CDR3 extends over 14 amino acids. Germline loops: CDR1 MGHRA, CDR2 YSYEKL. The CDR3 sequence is CASSQREDGYEQYF. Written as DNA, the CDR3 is TGTGCCAGCAGCCAACGGGAGGATGGGTACGAGCAGTACTTC.

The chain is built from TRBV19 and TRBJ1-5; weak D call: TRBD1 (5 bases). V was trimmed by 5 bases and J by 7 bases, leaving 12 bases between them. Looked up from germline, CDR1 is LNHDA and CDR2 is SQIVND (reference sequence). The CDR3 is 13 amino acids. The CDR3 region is CASSAGIRQPQHF. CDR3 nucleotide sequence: TGTGCCAGTAGTGCAGGGATTCGGCAGCCCCAGCATTTT.

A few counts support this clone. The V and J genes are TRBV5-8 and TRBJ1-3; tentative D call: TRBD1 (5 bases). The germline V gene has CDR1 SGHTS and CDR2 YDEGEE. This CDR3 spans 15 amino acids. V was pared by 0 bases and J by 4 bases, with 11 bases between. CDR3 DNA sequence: TGTGCCAGCAGCTTGGATGCAGGGAGAGGAAACACCATATATTTT. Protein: CASSLDAGRGNTIYF.

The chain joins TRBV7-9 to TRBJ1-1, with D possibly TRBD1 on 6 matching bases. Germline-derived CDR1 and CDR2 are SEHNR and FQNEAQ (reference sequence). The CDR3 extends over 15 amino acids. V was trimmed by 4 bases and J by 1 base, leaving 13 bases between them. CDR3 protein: CASSSHQGKNTEAFF. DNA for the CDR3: TGTGCCAGCAGCTCCCATCAGGGGAAGAACACTGAAGCTTTCTTT.

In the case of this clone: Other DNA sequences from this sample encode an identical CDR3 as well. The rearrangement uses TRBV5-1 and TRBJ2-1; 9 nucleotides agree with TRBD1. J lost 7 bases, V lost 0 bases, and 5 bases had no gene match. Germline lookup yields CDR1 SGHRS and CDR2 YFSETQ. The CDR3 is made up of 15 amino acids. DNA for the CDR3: TGCGCCAGCAGCTTGGGGGACAGGGATGTAAATGAGCAGTTCTTC. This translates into CASSLGDRDVNEQFF.

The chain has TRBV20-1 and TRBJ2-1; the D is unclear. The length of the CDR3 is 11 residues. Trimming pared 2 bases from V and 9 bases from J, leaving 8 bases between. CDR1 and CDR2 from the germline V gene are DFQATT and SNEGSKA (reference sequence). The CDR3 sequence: CSARLGGEQFF. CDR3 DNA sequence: TGCAGTGCTAGATTGGGTGGTGAGCAGTTCTTC.

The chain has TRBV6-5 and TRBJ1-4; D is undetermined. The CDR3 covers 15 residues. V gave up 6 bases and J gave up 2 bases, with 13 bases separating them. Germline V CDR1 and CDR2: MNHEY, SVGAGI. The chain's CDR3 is CASSPPAVTNEKLFF. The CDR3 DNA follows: TGTGCCAGCAGCCCACCGGCGGTTACTAATGAAAAACTGTTTTTT.

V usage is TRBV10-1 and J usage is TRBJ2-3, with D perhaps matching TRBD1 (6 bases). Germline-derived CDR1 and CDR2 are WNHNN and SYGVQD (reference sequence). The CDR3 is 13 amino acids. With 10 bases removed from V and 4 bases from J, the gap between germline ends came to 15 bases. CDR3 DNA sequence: TGCGCCACCTCAGGACAGATGGCAGATACGCAGTATTTT. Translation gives CATSGQMADTQYF.

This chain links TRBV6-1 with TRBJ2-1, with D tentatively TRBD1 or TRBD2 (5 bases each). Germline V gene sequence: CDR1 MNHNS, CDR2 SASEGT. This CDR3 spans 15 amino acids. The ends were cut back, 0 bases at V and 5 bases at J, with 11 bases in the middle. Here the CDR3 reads CASSEATGANNEQFF. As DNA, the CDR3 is TGTGCCAGCAGTGAAGCCACCGGGGCTAACAATGAGCAGTTCTTC.

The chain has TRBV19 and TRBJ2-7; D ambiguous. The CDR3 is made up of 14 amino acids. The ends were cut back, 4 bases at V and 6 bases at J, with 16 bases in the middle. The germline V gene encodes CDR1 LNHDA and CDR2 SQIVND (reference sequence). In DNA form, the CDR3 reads TGTGCCAGTAGTAACCGAGACCCGCCGGGCGAGCAGTACTTC. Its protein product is CASSNRDPPGEQYF.

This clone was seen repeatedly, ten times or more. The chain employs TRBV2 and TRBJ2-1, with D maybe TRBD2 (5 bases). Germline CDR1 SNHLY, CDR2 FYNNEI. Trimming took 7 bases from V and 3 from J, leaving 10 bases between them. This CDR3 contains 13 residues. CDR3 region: CASNRGYYNEQFF. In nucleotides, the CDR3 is TGTGCCAGCAACCGGGGTTACTACAATGAGCAGTTCTTC.

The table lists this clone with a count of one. The DNA of the CDR3 is TGCGCCAGCAGACCCCGCGGTCTCGAAGAGACCCAGTACTTC. This codes for CASRPRGLEETQYF. The chain is built from TRBV5-1 and TRBJ2-5; no definite D call. The CDR3 is 14 residues long. Looked up from germline, CDR1 is SGHRS and CDR2 is YFSETQ. Trimming stripped 5 bases from V and 3 bases from J, with 14 bases between.

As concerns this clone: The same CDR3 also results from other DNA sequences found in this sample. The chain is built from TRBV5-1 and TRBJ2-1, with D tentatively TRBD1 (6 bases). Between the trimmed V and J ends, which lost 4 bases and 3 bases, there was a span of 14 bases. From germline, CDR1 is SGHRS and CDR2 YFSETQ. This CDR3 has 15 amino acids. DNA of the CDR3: TGCGCCAGCAGCCCGGACAGTGCGGGCTACAATGAGCAGTTCTTC. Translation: CASSPDSAGYNEQFF. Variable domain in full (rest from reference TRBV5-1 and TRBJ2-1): KAGVTQTPRYLIKTRGQQVTLSCSPISGHRSVSWYQQTPGQGLQFLFEYFSETQRNKGNFPGRFSGRQFSNSRSEMNVSTLELGDSALYLCASSPDSAGYNEQFFGPGTRLTVL.

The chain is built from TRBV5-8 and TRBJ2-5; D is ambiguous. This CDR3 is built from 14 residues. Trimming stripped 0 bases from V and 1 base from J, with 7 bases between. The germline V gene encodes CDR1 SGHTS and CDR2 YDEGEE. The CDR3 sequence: CASSLAGSQETQYF. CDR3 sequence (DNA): TGTGCCAGCAGCTTGGCCGGCTCCCAAGAGACCCAGTACTTC.

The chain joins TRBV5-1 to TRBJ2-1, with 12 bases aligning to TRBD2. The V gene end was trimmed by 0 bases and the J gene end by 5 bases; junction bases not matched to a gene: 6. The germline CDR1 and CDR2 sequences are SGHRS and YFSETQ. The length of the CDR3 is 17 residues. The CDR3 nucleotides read TGCGCCAGCAGCTTGGCAACTAGCGGGAGGATCAACAATGAGCAGTTCTTC. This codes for CASSLATSGRINNEQFF.

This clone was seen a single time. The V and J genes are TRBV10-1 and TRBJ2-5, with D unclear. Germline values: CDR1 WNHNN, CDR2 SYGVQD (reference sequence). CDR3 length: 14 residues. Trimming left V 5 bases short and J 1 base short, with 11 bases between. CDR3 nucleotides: TGCGCCAGCAGTTCCCAACCCGGCCAAGAGACCCAGTACTTC. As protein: CASSSQPGQETQYF.

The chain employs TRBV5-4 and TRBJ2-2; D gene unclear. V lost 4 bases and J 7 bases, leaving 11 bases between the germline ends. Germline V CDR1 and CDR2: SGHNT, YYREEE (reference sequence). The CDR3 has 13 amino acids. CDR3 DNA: TGTGCCAGCAGCATTCGGCTGGACGGGGAGCTGTTTTTT. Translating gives CASSIRLDGELFF.

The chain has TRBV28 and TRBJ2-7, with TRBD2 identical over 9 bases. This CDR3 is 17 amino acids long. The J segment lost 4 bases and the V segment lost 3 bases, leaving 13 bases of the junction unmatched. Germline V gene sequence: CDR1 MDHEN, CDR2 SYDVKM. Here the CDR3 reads CASSFVGGTSWMYEQYF. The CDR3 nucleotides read TGTGCCAGCAGTTTTGTTGGCGGGACTAGCTGGATGTACGAGCAGTACTTC.

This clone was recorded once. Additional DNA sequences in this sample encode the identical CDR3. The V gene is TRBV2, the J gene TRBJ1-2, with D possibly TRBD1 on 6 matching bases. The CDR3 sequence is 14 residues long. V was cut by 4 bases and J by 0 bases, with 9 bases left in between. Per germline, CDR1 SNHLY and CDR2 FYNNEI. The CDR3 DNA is TGTGCCAGCAGTGGCAGGGGATCTAACTATGGCTACACCTTC. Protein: CASSGRGSNYGYTF.